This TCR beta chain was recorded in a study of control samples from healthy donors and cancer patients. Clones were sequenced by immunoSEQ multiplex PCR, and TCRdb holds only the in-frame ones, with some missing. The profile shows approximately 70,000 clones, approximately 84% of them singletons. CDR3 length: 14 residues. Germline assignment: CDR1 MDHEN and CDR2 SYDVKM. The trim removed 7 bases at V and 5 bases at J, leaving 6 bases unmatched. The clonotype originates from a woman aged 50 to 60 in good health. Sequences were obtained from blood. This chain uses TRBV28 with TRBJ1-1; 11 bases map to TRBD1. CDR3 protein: CASITGTGGTEAFF. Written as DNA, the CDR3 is TGTGCCAGCATTACCGGGACAGGGGGGACTGAAGCTTTCTTT.